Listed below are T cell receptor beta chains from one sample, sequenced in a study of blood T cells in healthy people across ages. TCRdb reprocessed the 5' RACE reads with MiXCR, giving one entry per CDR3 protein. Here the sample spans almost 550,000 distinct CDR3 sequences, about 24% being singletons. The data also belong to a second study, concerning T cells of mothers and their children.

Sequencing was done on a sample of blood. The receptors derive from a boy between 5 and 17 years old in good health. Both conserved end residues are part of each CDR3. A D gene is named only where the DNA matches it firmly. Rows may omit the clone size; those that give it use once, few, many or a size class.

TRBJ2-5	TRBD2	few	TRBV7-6	CASSLRASGSRETQYF	TGTGCCAGCAGCTTAAGGGCTAGCGGGAGTAGGGAGACCCAGTACTTC
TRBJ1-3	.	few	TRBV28	CASRPLEGEYSGNTIYF	TGTGCCAGCAGACCCCTCGAGGGCGAGTACTCTGGAAACACCATATATTTT
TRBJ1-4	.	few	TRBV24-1	CATSDGMKKLFF	TGTGCCACCAGTGATGGAATGAAAAAACTGTTTTTT
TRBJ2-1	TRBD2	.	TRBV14	CASSQKLAGNNEQFF	TGTGCCAGCAGCCAAAAGCTAGCGGGAAACAATGAGCAGTTCTTC
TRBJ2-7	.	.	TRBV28	CASSPRDPSSYEQYF	TGTGCCAGCAGTCCCCGGGACCCGAGCTCCTACGAGCAGTACTTC
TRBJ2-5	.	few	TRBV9	CASSVGGRSSIQETQYF	TGTGCCAGCAGCGTAGGGGGACGAAGTTCCATCCAAGAGACCCAGTACTTC
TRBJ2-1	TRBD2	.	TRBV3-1	CASSQEAGGDNEQFF	TGTGCCAGCAGCCAGGAAGCGGGAGGTGACAATGAGCAGTTCTTC
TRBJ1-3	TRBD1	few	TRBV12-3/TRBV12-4	CASSSQGGGTGNTIYF	TGTGCCAGCAGCAGCCAGGGAGGGGGCACTGGAAACACCATATATTTT
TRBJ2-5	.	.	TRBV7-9	CASSPRVDQETQYF	TGTGCCAGCAGCCCGCGGGTGGACCAAGAGACCCAGTACTTC
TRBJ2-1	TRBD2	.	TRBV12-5	CASGPSGGNYNEQFF	TGTGCTAGTGGCCCTAGCGGGGGAAACTACAATGAGCAGTTCTTC
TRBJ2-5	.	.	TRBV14	CASSQERGTETQYF	TGTGCCAGCAGCCAAGAAAGGGGGACGGAGACCCAGTACTTC
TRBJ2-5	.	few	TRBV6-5	CASSYGQGTGETQYF	TGTGCCAGCAGTTACGGGCAGGGTACGGGGGAGACCCAGTACTTC
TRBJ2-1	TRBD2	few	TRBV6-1	CASSALIAGGYNEQFF	TGTGCCAGCAGTGCACTCATAGCGGGAGGGTACAATGAGCAGTTCTTC
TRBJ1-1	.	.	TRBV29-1	CSAERQLNTEAFF	TGCAGCGCCGAAAGGCAGCTGAACACTGAAGCTTTCTTT
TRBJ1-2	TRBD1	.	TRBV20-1	CSARDIGQGNGYTF	TGCAGTGCTAGAGATATAGGACAGGGGAATGGCTACACCTTC
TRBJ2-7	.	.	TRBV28	CASSLIPLGPYEQYF	TGTGCCAGCAGTTTAATCCCCTTGGGACCCTACGAGCAGTACTTC
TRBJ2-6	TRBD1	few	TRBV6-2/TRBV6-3	CASRKGTVSGANVLTF	TGTGCCAGCAGGAAAGGGACAGTCTCTGGGGCCAACGTCCTGACTTTC
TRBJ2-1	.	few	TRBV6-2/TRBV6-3	CASSYSMAGRGSLHEQFF	TGTGCCAGCAGTTACTCGATGGCGGGTAGGGGATCGCTTCATGAGCAGTTCTTC
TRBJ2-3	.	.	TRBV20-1	CSASGGGPDTQYF	TGCAGTGCTAGCGGAGGAGGTCCAGATACGCAGTATTTT
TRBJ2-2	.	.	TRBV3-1	CASSQLSGRRLNTGELFF	TGTGCCAGCAGCCAACTAAGCGGGCGGCGACTTAACACCGGGGAGCTGTTTTTT
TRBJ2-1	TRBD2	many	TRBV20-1	CSARDPQREVNEQFF	TGCAGTGCTAGAGATCCGCAACGGGAGGTCAATGAGCAGTTCTTC
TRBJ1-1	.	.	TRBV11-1	CASMVAGHTEAFF	TGTGCCAGCATGGTGGCAGGGCACACTGAAGCTTTCTTT
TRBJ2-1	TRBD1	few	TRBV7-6	CASSPAQLTGGHNEQFF	TGTGCCAGCAGCCCAGCTCAGTTGACAGGGGGCCACAATGAGCAGTTCTTC
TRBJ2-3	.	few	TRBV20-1	CSARITGEPDTQYF	TGCAGTGCTAGAATTACGGGGGAGCCAGATACGCAGTATTTT
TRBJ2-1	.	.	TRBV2	CASSDRDLYNEQFF	TGTGCCAGCAGTGACCGGGACTTGTACAATGAGCAGTTCTTC
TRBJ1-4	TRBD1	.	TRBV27	CASRLQGVGEKLFF	TGTGCCAGCAGATTACAGGGGGTTGGTGAAAAACTGTTTTTT
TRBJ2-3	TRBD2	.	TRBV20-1	CSALGGPPRDTQYF	TGCAGTGCGCTGGGAGGGCCCCCCAGGGATACGCAGTATTTT
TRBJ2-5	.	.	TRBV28	CASSFVSLGDTGETQYF	TGTGCCAGCAGTTTCGTATCCCTGGGGGATACTGGAGAGACCCAGTACTTC
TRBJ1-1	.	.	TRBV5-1	CASSLRRPETGRVTEAFF	TGCGCCAGCAGCTTGAGAAGGCCCGAGACGGGCCGGGTCACTGAAGCTTTCTTT
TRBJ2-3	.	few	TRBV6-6	CASSYNRGQGDTQYF	TGTGCCAGCAGTTACAATAGGGGCCAAGGAGATACGCAGTATTTT
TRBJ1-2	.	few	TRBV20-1	CSARDHGAAYGYTF	TGCAGTGCTAGAGATCACGGGGCCGCCTATGGCTACACCTTC
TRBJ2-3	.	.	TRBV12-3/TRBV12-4	CASSADTLGTDTQYF	TGTGCCAGCAGTGCGGACACCCTCGGCACAGATACGCAGTATTTT
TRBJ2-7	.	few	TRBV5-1	CASSVGQQNVQYF	TGCGCCAGCAGCGTAGGACAGCAAAACGTGCAGTACTTC
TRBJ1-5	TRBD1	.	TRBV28	CASSLETGDSNQPQHF	TGTGCCAGCAGTTTGGAGACAGGGGACAGCAATCAGCCCCAGCATTTT
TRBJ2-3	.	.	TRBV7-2	CASSPQGTLMDTQCF	TGTGCCAGCAGCCCCCAGGGGACTCTGATGGATACGCAGTGTTTT
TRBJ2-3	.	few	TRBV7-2	CASSLPPMSDTQYF	TGTGCCAGCAGCTTACCCCCCATGTCAGATACGCAGTATTTT
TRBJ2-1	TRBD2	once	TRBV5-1	CASSRTGTSYNEQFF	TGCGCCAGCAGCCGGACCGGGACTAGCTACAATGAGCAGTTCTTC
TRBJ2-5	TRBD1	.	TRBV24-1	CATSDGSLTGGLSQYF	TGTGCCACCAGTGACGGGAGCCTTACAGGGGGCTTGTCCCAGTACTTC
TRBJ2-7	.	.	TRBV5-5	CASSLTVSLLFSYEQYF	TGTGCCAGCAGCTTGACGGTCAGCCTTTTGTTCTCCTACGAGCAGTACTTC
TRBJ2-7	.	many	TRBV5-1	CASSLQGGYEQYF	TGTGCCAGCAGTTTACAAGGCGGTTACGAGCAGTACTTC
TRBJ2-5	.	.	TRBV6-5	CASSWGRTNQETQYF	TGTGCCAGCAGTTGGGGGAGGACGAACCAAGAGACCCAGTACTTC
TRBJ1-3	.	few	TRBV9	CASSVDVRVGNTIYF	TGTGCCAGCAGCGTAGACGTGCGAGTGGGAAACACCATATATTTT
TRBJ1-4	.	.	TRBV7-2	CASGFQRQATNEKLFF	TGTGCCAGCGGCTTCCAACGACAGGCAACTAATGAAAAACTGTTTTTT
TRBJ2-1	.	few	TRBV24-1	CATSRLDEQLF	TGTGCCACCAGTCGTCTCGATGAGCAGCTCTTC
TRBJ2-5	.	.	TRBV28	CASTGRMMETQYF	TGTGCCAGCACAGGGCGGATGATGGAGACCCAGTACTTC
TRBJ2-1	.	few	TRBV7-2	CASSLAGGPSYNEQFF	TGTGCCAGCAGCTTAGCGGGGGGCCCCTCCTACAATGAGCAGTTCTTC
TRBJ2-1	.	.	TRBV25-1	CASSPERNEQFF	TGTGCCAGCAGTCCTGAGCGTAATGAGCAGTTCTTC
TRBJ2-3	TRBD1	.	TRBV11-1	CASRRRGTGGGMPLTDTQYF	TGTGCCAGCAGGAGACGAGGGACAGGGGGCGGAATGCCCCTAACAGATACGCAGTATTTT
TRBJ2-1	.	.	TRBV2	CASSERGEQFF	TGTGCCAGCAGTGAACGCGGTGAGCAGTTCTTC